A single sample is the source of the 26 T cell receptor beta chains below, sequenced in a study of follicular helper T cells after annual influenza vaccination. Time point of the sample: 2014-2015 season, 7 days after vaccination. Assay used: immunoSEQ multiplex PCR; TCRdb lists only in-frame clones, some missing. Here the sample spans about 9,800 clones, 83% being singletons. Sequences were derived from CXCR5- memory CD4+ T cells sorted from blood, sampled 7 days after influenza vaccination. These receptors all stem from an adult who received the influenza vaccine.

The V call is TRBV5-1, the J call TRBJ2-3; D is ambiguous. Trimming removed 0 bases from V and 5 bases from J, with 7 bases in between. The CDR3 is 13 residues long. Germline V gene data show CDR1 as SGHRS and CDR2 as YFSETQ. The CDR3 DNA reads TGCGCCAGCAGCTTGGGGGTTGAAGATACGCAGTATTTT. Its protein is CASSLGVEDTQYF.

The chain employs TRBV5-1 and TRBJ1-4, with D possibly TRBD1 on 5 matching bases. CDR3 length: 16 residues. Trimming shortened V by 4 bases and J by 3 bases, and 16 bases separated the two germline ends. Germline V gives CDR1 SGHRS, CDR2 YFSETQ. CDR3 loop: CASSQTWTSANEKLFF. CDR3 coding DNA: TGCGCCAGCAGCCAAACGTGGACATCCGCTAATGAAAAACTGTTTTTT.

The genes are TRBV7-6 and TRBJ1-3, with D possibly matching TRBD1 (5 bases). Germline-derived CDR1 and CDR2 are SGHVS and FNYEAQ. The length of the CDR3 is 15 residues. V shed 4 bases and J shed 0 bases, with 10 bases lying between them. The CDR3 coding sequence is TGTGCCAGCAGCTACAGGCGGGACTCTGGAAACACCATATATTTT. Translation: CASSYRRDSGNTIYF.

The chain recombines TRBV27 with TRBJ1-5, with D tentatively TRBD1 (5 bases). Germline lookup yields CDR1 MNHEY and CDR2 SMNVEV (reference sequence). The CDR3 is 15 residues long. Trimming cost V 7 bases and J 6 bases, with 19 bases left between them. The CDR3 is CASTSLGGESQPQHF. DNA for the CDR3: TGTGCCAGCACCTCCCTGGGGGGAGAAAGTCAGCCCCAGCATTTT.

The chain employs TRBV6-5 and TRBJ1-5; D is undetermined. Germline CDR1 and CDR2: MNHEY and SVGAGI. The CDR3 runs to 14 residues. Trimming left V 0 bases short and J 7 bases short, with 10 bases between. The chain's CDR3 is CASSYSTIRQPQHF. The DNA for the CDR3 is TGTGCCAGCAGTTACTCGACCATCAGGCAGCCCCAGCATTTT.

The chain uses TRBV5-1 and TRBJ2-5; D not resolved. The CDR3 spans 13 residues. In germline, CDR1 is SGHRS, CDR2 YFSETQ. V was shortened by 0 bases and J by 2 bases, with 5 bases between the two germline ends. The CDR3 sequence is CASSLAKQETQYF. For the CDR3, the DNA is TGCGCCAGCAGCTTGGCGAAGCAAGAGACCCAGTACTTC.

The J gene is TRBJ1-2, the V gene TRBV15; possibly TRBD1 for D (6 bases). V lost 0 bases and J 3 bases, leaving 11 bases between the germline ends. This CDR3 region has 15 residues. From germline, CDR1 is LNHNV and CDR2 YYDKDF (reference sequence). CDR3 in amino acids: CATSRDIGQYYGYTF. CDR3 in DNA: TGTGCCACCAGCAGAGACATCGGACAGTACTATGGCTACACCTTC.

The chain combines TRBV18 with TRBJ2-7; 9 positions match TRBD1. The CDR3 runs to 17 residues. V lost 3 bases, J lost 7 bases, and 16 bases stayed unmatched. Per germline, CDR1 KGHSH and CDR2 LQKENI. As DNA, the CDR3 is TGTGCCAGCTCACCGAACCAGTCACGGGACAGGGCAGGAGAGCAGTACTTC. Protein sequence: CASSPNQSRDRAGEQYF.

The chain recombines TRBV7-9 with TRBJ2-3; 7 nucleotides match TRBD2. The CDR3 has 15 residues. V lost 1 base and J lost 2; bases outside the gene matches: 3. Germline CDR1 reads SEHNR; CDR2 reads FQNEAQ (reference sequence). CDR3 loop: CASSLGSGITDTQYF. CDR3 in DNA: TGTGCCAGCAGCTTAGGAAGCGGGATCACAGATACGCAGTATTTT.

The chain couples TRBV15 to TRBJ1-1, with D tentatively TRBD1 (6 bases). Germline CDR1 LNHNV, CDR2 YYDKDF (reference sequence). The CDR3 loop spans 14 amino acids. V dropped 1 base and J dropped 6 bases, with 12 bases sitting between them. The CDR3, as DNA: TGTGCCACCAGCAGAGTAAGCGCAGGGGCTGAAGCTTTCTTT. Its protein product is CATSRVSAGAEAFF.

The J gene is TRBJ2-5, the V gene TRBV7-8, with D perhaps matching TRBD1 (6 bases). Trimming pared 0 bases from V and 5 bases from J, leaving 13 bases between. This CDR3 comprises 15 residues. Germline V lookup: CDR1 SGHVS, CDR2 FQNEAQ. DNA of the CDR3: TGTGCCAGCAGCTTAGCTCCGGCCCAGGGGGAGACCCAGTACTTC. This sequence encodes CASSLAPAQGETQYF.

The V gene is TRBV7-2, the J gene TRBJ2-1; D gene unclear. The germline V and J ends were trimmed by 7 bases and 1 base, with 5 bases remaining between them. Germline-derived CDR1 and CDR2 are SGHTA and FQGNSA. This CDR3 comprises 12 residues. CDR3 sequence reads: CASTPSYNEQFF. The CDR3 DNA follows: TGTGCCAGCACGCCTTCCTACAATGAGCAGTTCTTC.

The chain uses TRBV4-1 and TRBJ2-4; D gene unclear. Trimming pared 2 bases from V and 0 bases from J, leaving 8 bases between. The CDR3 loop spans 15 amino acids. Per the germline V gene, CDR1 is MGHRA and CDR2 is YSYEKL. Here the CDR3 reads CASSQNPLAKNIQYF. CDR3 DNA: TGCGCCAGCAGCCAAAACCCCCTAGCCAAAAACATTCAGTACTTC.

The chain links TRBV5-4 to TRBJ2-5, with 9 bases identical to TRBD1. V shed 2 bases, J shed 5 bases, and the junction held 4 bases outside the gene matches. Germline V gene lookup returns CDR1 SGHNT and CDR2 YYREEE (reference sequence). The CDR3 contains 14 residues. The CDR3 DNA follows: TGTGCCAGCAGCTTACAGGGGGCTGGGGAGACCCAGTACTTC. The encoded protein is CASSLQGAGETQYF.

This clone was picked up one time. The V gene is TRBV11-3, the J gene TRBJ1-1, with TRBD1 matching over 7 bases. Looked up from germline, CDR1 is SGHNT and CDR2 is YENEEA. The CDR3 length is 14 residues. J was trimmed by 5 bases and V by 3 bases; bases with no gene match: 6. The DNA for the CDR3 is TGTGCCAGCAGCTTTCAAGGGGGCAATACTGAAGCTTTCTTT. Residues: CASSFQGGNTEAFF.

The chain recombines TRBV6-5 with TRBJ2-2, with a weak D call TRBD2 (5 bases). The V and J ends lost 3 bases and 6 bases respectively, with 11 bases between them. There are 14 residues in the CDR3. CDR1 is MNHEY and CDR2 is SVGAGI in the germline V gene. DNA of the CDR3: TGTGCCAGCAGTTATACTAGGTCGGCCGGGGAGCTGTTTTTT. It encodes CASSYTRSAGELFF.

This sequence joins TRBV19 and TRBJ2-4, with D possibly matching TRBD1 (6 bases). Deletions cut 8 bases from V and 2 bases from J, with 7 bases between. The CDR3 sequence is 12 residues long. Germline V lookup: CDR1 LNHDA, CDR2 SQIVND (reference sequence). In nucleotides, the CDR3 is TGTGCCAGTGGACAGACCAAAAACATTCAGTACTTC. Residues: CASGQTKNIQYF.

The rearrangement uses TRBV5-1 and TRBJ2-3, with TRBD1 matching over 9 bases. Germline loops: CDR1 SGHRS, CDR2 YFSETQ. The V gene end was trimmed by 4 bases and the J gene end by 2 bases; junction bases not matched to a gene: 11. This CDR3 comprises 17 residues. CDR3 sequence: CASSHSSGTGFTDTQYF. For the CDR3, the DNA is TGCGCCAGCAGCCATTCTTCCGGGACAGGGTTCACAGATACGCAGTATTTT.

V and J are TRBV2 and TRBJ1-3; no clear D. The V gene lost 2 bases and the J gene lost 5 bases, with 13 bases spanning the gap. The CDR3 spans 15 residues. In germline, CDR1 is SNHLY, CDR2 FYNNEI. The CDR3 nucleotides read TGTGCCAGCAGTGAAAGTCCAGTCACGCGAAACACCATATATTTT. It yields the protein CASSESPVTRNTIYF.

This sequence joins TRBV18 and TRBJ2-5; D is unresolved. Trimming removed 3 bases from V and 1 base from J, with 6 bases in between. Per germline, CDR1 KGHSH and CDR2 LQKENI. This CDR3 has 13 amino acids. CDR3 bases: TGTGCCAGCTCACCTGGTAGCCAAGAGACCCAGTACTTC. Amino acid sequence: CASSPGSQETQYF.

The chain combines TRBV27 with TRBJ2-5, with 7 bases that match TRBD1. Germline trimming cut 4 bases from V and 2 bases from J; bases unmatched to any gene: 7. The germline CDR1 and CDR2 sequences are MNHEY and SMNVEV (reference sequence). The CDR3 consists of 15 residues. CDR3 bases: TGTGCCAGCAGTTCCAGGGGGTCCGGACAAGAGACCCAGTACTTC. It specifies CASSSRGSGQETQYF.

This clone occurred a few times. V gene TRBV25-1 combines with J gene TRBJ1-6; D is undetermined. The CDR3 is made up of 14 amino acids. The ends were cut back, 4 bases at V and 5 bases at J, with 9 bases in the middle. The V gene's germline CDR1 is MGHDK and CDR2 SYGVNS. CDR3 in DNA: TGTGCCAGCAGTGTAGGGCCTAATAATTCACCCCTCCACTTT. This codes for CASSVGPNNSPLHF.

This clone was picked up a small number of times. The genes are TRBV4-3 and TRBJ1-2, with TRBD1 matching 7 bases. Germline values: CDR1 LGHNA, CDR2 YSLEER. The CDR3 is made up of 13 amino acids. J was trimmed by 7 bases and V by 2 bases; bases with no gene match: 4. DNA for the CDR3: TGCGCCAGCAGCCAAACAGGGGCCATTGGCTACACCTTC. This gives the protein CASSQTGAIGYTF.

The chain joins TRBV25-1 to TRBJ2-1, with TRBD1 matching over 7 bases. CDR1 and CDR2 (germline): MGHDK, SYGVNS. V lost 3 bases, J lost 5 bases, and 10 bases stayed unmatched. The CDR3 is made up of 16 amino acids. The CDR3 DNA sequence: TGTGCCAGCAGTGATTTCGAGGGGGCGGATCACAATGAGCAGTTCTTC. This gives the protein CASSDFEGADHNEQFF.

In its sample, this clone was seen a few times. The J gene is TRBJ1-2, the V gene TRBV5-1; a possible D gene is TRBD1 (5 bases). Trimming removed 4 bases from V and 12 bases from J, with 19 bases in between. CDR1 and CDR2 (germline): SGHRS, YFSETQ. The CDR3 covers 13 residues. The CDR3 here is CASSPILGDPNTF. DNA of the CDR3: TGCGCCAGCAGCCCGATTCTGGGGGATCCCAACACCTTC.

The rearrangement links TRBV7-2 to TRBJ1-1; possible D gene TRBD1, 5 bases. The length of the CDR3 is 13 residues. Per germline, CDR1 SGHTA and CDR2 FQGNSA. The ends were cut back, 5 bases at V and 6 bases at J, with 13 bases in the middle. DNA of the CDR3: TGTGCCAGCAGCCCCCGGGGGGGAGCTGAAGCTTTCTTT. It yields the protein CASSPRGGAEAFF.